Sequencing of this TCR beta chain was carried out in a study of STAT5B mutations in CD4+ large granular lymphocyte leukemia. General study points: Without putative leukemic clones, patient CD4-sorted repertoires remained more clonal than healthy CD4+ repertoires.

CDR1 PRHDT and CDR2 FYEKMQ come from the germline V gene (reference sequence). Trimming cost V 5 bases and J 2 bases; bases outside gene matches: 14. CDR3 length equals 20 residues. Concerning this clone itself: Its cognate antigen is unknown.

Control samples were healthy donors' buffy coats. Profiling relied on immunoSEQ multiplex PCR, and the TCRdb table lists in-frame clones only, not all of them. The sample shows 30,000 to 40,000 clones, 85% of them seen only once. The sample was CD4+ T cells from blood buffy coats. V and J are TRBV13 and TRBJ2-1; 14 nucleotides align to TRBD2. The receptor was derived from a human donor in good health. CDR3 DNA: TGTGCCAGCAGCCTATATACCCGGACTAGCGGGAGGCGAACCTACAATGAGCAGTTCTTC. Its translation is CASSLYTRTSGRRTYNEQFF.